This T cell receptor beta chain derives from a study of control samples from healthy donors and cancer patients. Repertoires were generated with immunoSEQ multiplex PCR, while TCRdb's copy carries only in-frame clones and drops some. The sample records tens of thousands of clones, over 85% being singletons. The sequence was obtained from a man aged 50 or older in good health. Sequenced sample: blood.

The CDR3 nucleotides are TGTGCCACCAGTGACCCCAGAGGGGGCAATCAGCCCCAGCATTTT. Translated: CATSDPRGGNQPQHF. This chain links TRBV24-1 with TRBJ1-5; weak D call: TRBD1 (5 bases). V lost 4 bases and J lost 2, with 11 bases in between. Germline CDR1 reads KGHDR; CDR2 reads SFDVKD. This CDR3 is built from 15 residues.